These 17 T cell receptor beta chains came from one sample sequenced in a study of shared clonotypes between healthy human individuals. The protocol was immunoSEQ multiplex PCR, while the TCRdb copy is restricted to in-frame clones and leaves out a portion. This sample has 900,000 to 1,200,000 clones, with approximately 80% found just once. What was sequenced was memory CD4+ T cells from PBMCs. The subset here: CD45RA-negative fraction. The receptor source for this set is a man aged 18 to 29 in good health. Some clones in this sample may be carry-over from other donors' samples.

V and J are TRBV7-3 and TRBJ2-1; TRBD2 matches at 7 bases. This CDR3 comprises 16 residues. Looked up from germline, CDR1 is SGHTA and CDR2 is FQGTGA. V was pared by 2 bases and J by 4 bases, with 8 bases of the junction left unmatched. CDR3 DNA: TGTGCCAGCAGCTTAGGCGGCGCGGGAGAATACAATGAGCAGTTCTTC. It encodes CASSLGGAGEYNEQFF.

The chain joins TRBV4-1 to TRBJ2-3, with a possible D match to TRBD2 (6 bases). Trimming took 2 bases from V and 2 from J, leaving 17 bases between them. From germline, CDR1 is MGHRA and CDR2 YSYEKL. This CDR3 has 17 residues. CDR3 protein: CASSQRGGGAFTDTQYF. For the CDR3, the DNA is TGCGCCAGCAGCCAACGCGGTGGCGGGGCCTTCACAGATACGCAGTATTTT.

The gene calls are TRBV5-1 and TRBJ2-3, with TRBD2 matching 13 bases. After removal of 2 bases from V and 4 bases from J, the junction contained 4 bases not matched to a gene. Germline values: CDR1 SGHRS, CDR2 YFSETQ. The CDR3 contains 16 residues. CDR3 residues: CASSFGLAGASDTQYF. DNA for the CDR3: TGCGCCAGCAGCTTCGGACTAGCGGGGGCTTCAGATACGCAGTATTTT.

The V call is TRBV7-9, the J call TRBJ2-7, with TRBD2 matching 7 bases. Germline V gives CDR1 SEHNR, CDR2 FQNEAQ (reference sequence). The CDR3 contains 16 residues. The junction had 14 bases not matched to a gene; V was cut back by 4 bases and J by 5 bases. The CDR3 is CASSSPGGGPANEQYF. The CDR3 DNA follows: TGTGCCAGCAGCTCCCCGGGAGGCGGGCCCGCGAACGAGCAGTACTTC.

The CDR3 sequence is CASSPGTGSSTDTQYF. The CDR3 nucleotides are TGTGCCAGCTCACCCGGGACAGGATCTAGCACAGATACGCAGTATTTT. The chain couples TRBV18 to TRBJ2-3, with 8 bases fitting TRBD1. Germline V gene data show CDR1 as KGHSH and CDR2 as LQKENI. Losses at the gene ends were 3 bases for V and 0 bases for J; bases not matched to a gene: 5. The CDR3 runs 16 residues. Together with reference TRBV18 and TRBJ2-3, the CDR3 gives the full variable domain: NAGVMQNPRHLVRRRGQEARLRCSPMKGHSHVYWYRQLPEEGLKFMVYLQKENIIDESGMPKERFSAEFPKEGPSILRIQQVVRGDSAAYFCASSPGTGSSTDTQYFGPGTRLTVL.

The J gene is TRBJ2-3, the V gene TRBV2; D is uncertain. The CDR3 contains 13 residues. With 6 bases removed from V and 7 bases from J, the gap between germline ends came to 14 bases. The germline CDR1 and CDR2 sequences are SNHLY and FYNNEI. CDR3 sequence (DNA): TGTGCCAGCAGGGGAAACCGCTGGCATACGCAGTATTTT. As protein: CASRGNRWHTQYF.

This chain joins TRBV7-9 and TRBJ2-5; D may be TRBD2 (5 bases). The CDR3 runs 17 residues. Per the germline V gene, CDR1 is SEHNR and CDR2 is FQNEAQ (reference sequence). V lost 5 bases and J 6 bases, leaving 25 bases between the germline ends. The CDR3 DNA reads TGTGCCAGCAGCGCCCGGCAACACGGGGAACGAGCTCAGACCCAGTACTTC. Amino acids: CASSARQHGERAQTQYF.

The genes are TRBV28 and TRBJ2-2; D perhaps matches TRBD1 (6 bases). This CDR3 has 13 amino acids. Trimming removed 9 bases from V and 2 bases from J, with 10 bases in between. The germline gives CDR1 MDHEN, CDR2 SYDVKM. The CDR3 DNA reads TGTGCCAGTGGGGACACTAACACCGGGGAGCTGTTTTTT. Residues: CASGDTNTGELFF.

Concerning this clone itself: Since a far larger clone is one base different, this is likely a read error. The chain is built from TRBV29-1 and TRBJ1-1; TRBD1 matches at 7 bases. CDR1 and CDR2 (germline): SQVTM, ANQGSEA. The CDR3 runs 12 residues. The CDR3 loop is CSGGQQNTEASF. CDR3 DNA sequence: TGCAGCGGGGGACAGCAGAACACTGAAGCTTCCTTT.

The chain couples TRBV5-1 to TRBJ1-1; TRBD1 might be the D (6 bases). The V gene lost 0 bases and the J gene lost 4 bases, with 19 bases spanning the gap. Germline CDR1 reads SGHRS; CDR2 reads YFSETQ. This CDR3 is built from 17 residues. In DNA form, the CDR3 reads TGCGCCAGCAGCTTGGCCCCCAAGGGGGGAGGGATCACTGAAGCTTTCTTT. Its protein product is CASSLAPKGGGITEAFF. Complete variable domain (other parts from reference TRBV5-1 and TRBJ1-1): KAGVTQTPRYLIKTRGQQVTLSCSPISGHRSVSWYQQTPGQGLQFLFEYFSETQRNKGNFPGRFSGRQFSNSRSEMNVSTLELGDSALYLCASSLAPKGGGITEAFFGQGTRLTVV.

The chain links TRBV5-4 to TRBJ1-3; 8 nucleotides align to TRBD1. The CDR3 has 16 residues. The germline gives CDR1 SGHNT, CDR2 YYREEE (reference sequence). The V segment lost 4 bases and the J segment 1 base; nucleotides outside the gene matches: 7. The CDR3 region has the DNA TGTGCCAGCAGCACAGGACAGGGAAATTCTGGAAACACCATATATTTT. Encoded protein: CASSTGQGNSGNTIYF.

With regard to this clone: Possible read error: a much larger clone is one base away. The same CDR3 is also encoded by other DNA sequences in this sample. This chain uses TRBV2 with TRBJ1-5, with TRBD1 matching over 10 bases. Germline V CDR1 and CDR2: SNHLY, FYNNEI. This CDR3 has 13 residues. V was pared by 4 bases and J by 6 bases, with 0 bases of the junction left unmatched. The DNA of the CDR3 is TGTGCCAGCAGTGGGACAGGGGGTCAGCCCCAGCATTTT. Protein sequence: CASSGTGGQPQHF.

This chain uses TRBV5-6 with TRBJ2-7; TRBD2 matches 8 bases. V was pared by 0 bases and J by 6 bases, with 11 bases of the junction left unmatched. The germline V gene encodes CDR1 SGHDT and CDR2 YYEEEE. This CDR3 comprises 16 residues. CDR3 loop: CASSLGLSLAGREQYF. DNA of the CDR3: TGTGCCAGCAGCTTGGGTTTGTCGCTAGCGGGCCGCGAGCAGTACTTC.

This clone has only a few counts. The rearrangement links TRBV28 to TRBJ1-3; D gene unclear. The CDR3 length is 16 residues. Germline CDR1 MDHEN, CDR2 SYDVKM. Trimming shortened V by 1 base and J by 0 bases, and 10 bases separated the two germline ends. CDR3 sequence reads: CASSLSGRDSGNTIYF. CDR3 in DNA: TGTGCCAGCAGTTTATCTGGGAGAGACTCTGGAAACACCATATATTTT.

The CDR3 sequence: CASSESGGEGIYGYTF. CDR3 DNA sequence: TGTGCCAGCAGTGAATCAGGGGGCGAGGGGATCTATGGCTACACCTTC. V gene TRBV25-1 combines with J gene TRBJ1-2; 8 bases are shared with TRBD1. The germline CDR1 and CDR2 sequences are MGHDK and SYGVNS. V trimming: 1 base; J trimming: 4 bases; junction bases outside the gene matches: 8. The CDR3 is 16 amino acids.

This clone was counted ten times or more. CDR3 bases: TGTGCCAGCAGCTCGAGGCGGGGTGTCAGCTCCTACGAGCAGTACTTC. It yields the protein CASSSRRGVSSYEQYF. The V gene is TRBV7-8, the J gene TRBJ2-7; D perhaps matches TRBD2 (6 bases). The germline gives CDR1 SGHVS, CDR2 FQNEAQ. There are 16 residues in the CDR3. V was shortened by 4 bases and J by 0 bases, with 16 bases between the two germline ends.

This clone was seen a handful of times. V is TRBV18 and J is TRBJ2-1; D not certain. V was trimmed by 7 bases and J by 5 bases, leaving 6 bases between them. Germline CDR1 reads KGHSH; CDR2 reads LQKENI. This CDR3 region has 11 residues. Here the CDR3 reads CASLRDNEQFF. The CDR3 DNA follows: TGTGCCAGCTTACGAGACAATGAGCAGTTCTTC.